This T cell receptor beta chain was retrieved from a study of T cell repertoires in cytomegalovirus infection. The wider study: Researchers turned to recently identified HLA-C-restricted CMV epitopes as well as well-studied HLA-B-restricted ones. CMV infection together with matching HLA type was indicated by public TCR beta signatures.

TCRdb re-analysed the reads in MiXCR, keeping a single row per CDR3 protein. The sample includes approximately 350,000 distinct CDR3 sequences, approximately 30% seen only once; the top ten take less than 15%. The CDR3 is made up of 13 amino acids. Germline CDR1 reads LGHNA; CDR2 reads YSLEER. Trimming cost V 0 bases and J 3 bases, with 4 bases left between them. The study's findings and limits: CMV carriers having the relevant HLA were flagged by cumulative public TCR beta family frequency. CMV-specific TCR beta clonotypes restricted by HLA-C dominated the ex vivo response.

This clonotype was seen only a few times. Its antigen is unidentified. This receptor was identified in a human donor in good health (CMV status not recorded). Some clones in this sample may be carry-over from other donors' samples. The chain carries TRBV4-3 and TRBJ2-3; no clear D. The sample here was cultured PBMCs, taken from culture after CMV antigen stimulation. The CDR3: CASSQDLTDTQYF. Here the CDR3 DNA reads TGCGCCAGCAGCCAAGATTTGACAGATACGCAGTATTTT.